The 19 T cell receptor beta chains below come from one sample, sequenced in a study of T cell repertoires in cytomegalovirus infection. TCRdb fed the reads into MiXCR, producing one record per CDR3 protein. The data show about 680,000 distinct CDR3 sequences, roughly 26% seen once. The sequenced sample consisted of CD8+ T cells from PBMCs. These receptors came from a human donor in good health (CMV status not recorded). Some clones in this sample may be carry-over from other donors' samples.

In this sample, this clonotype turned up a few times. The genes are TRBV7-8 and TRBJ1-4; D uncertain. V lost 3 bases, J lost 2 bases, and 10 bases lay in between. Germline V gives CDR1 SGHVS, CDR2 FQNEAQ. The CDR3 has 15 residues. CDR3 DNA: TGTGCCAGCAGCTTCACACGGAGTACTAATGAAAAACTGTTTTTT. Encoded protein: CASSFTRSTNEKLFF.

Note on this clonotype: A much larger clone is a single base away; this may be a read error. The chain employs TRBV7-2 and TRBJ2-2; D gene ambiguous. This CDR3 region has 12 residues. The germline V gene has CDR1 SGHTA and CDR2 FQGNSA. CDR3: CVSSHGVGELFF. CDR3 bases: TGTGTCAGCAGCCACGGAGTCGGGGAGCTGTTTTTT. Variable domain in full (rest from reference TRBV7-2 and TRBJ2-2): GAGVSQSPSNKVTEKGKDVELRCDPISGHTALYWYRQSLGQGLEFLIYFQGNSAPDKSGLPSDRFSAERTGGSVSTLTIQRTQQEDSAVYLCVSSHGVGELFFGEGSRLTVL.

The sample holds a few counts of this clonotype. The V gene is TRBV29-1, the J gene TRBJ1-4; 8 positions agree with TRBD1. Unmatched junction bases numbered 6, after V lost 6 bases and J lost 12 bases. Germline assignment: CDR1 SQVTM and CDR2 ANQGSEA. The CDR3 consists of 11 residues. The DNA for the CDR3 is TGCAGCGTCGTCGCCAGGGGGCAACTGTTTTTT. Translated: CSVVARGQLFF.

The sample holds a few counts of this clonotype. V usage is TRBV2 and J usage is TRBJ2-7, with TRBD1 identical over 9 bases. The CDR3 length is 11 residues. The germline V gene encodes CDR1 SNHLY and CDR2 FYNNEI. The V segment lost 10 bases and the J segment 7 bases; nucleotides outside the gene matches: 5. Here the CDR3 DNA reads TGTGCCAACCTGGACAGGGGTGAGCAGTACTTC. It encodes CANLDRGEQYF.

In this sample, this clonotype turned up a few times. V is TRBV27 and J is TRBJ2-7; D gene uncertain. Germline CDR1 and CDR2: MNHEY and SMNVEV (reference sequence). Trimming stripped 4 bases from V and 5 bases from J, with 6 bases between. The CDR3 length is 11 residues. In DNA form, the CDR3 reads TGTGCCAGCAGTTCTGGGAACGAGCAGTACGTC. The encoded protein is CASSSGNEQYV.

This clonotype was seen only a few times. J is TRBJ2-2 and V is TRBV6-5, with TRBD2 matching 8 bases. V lost 7 bases to trimming and J lost 2 bases; unmatched junction nucleotides: 12. This CDR3 is 17 amino acids long. The germline V gene encodes CDR1 MNHEY and CDR2 SVGAGI. The CDR3 here is CASTWAGAGENTGELFF. CDR3 nucleotide sequence: TGTGCCAGCACTTGGGCTGGAGCGGGGGAAAACACCGGGGAGCTGTTTTTT.

This clonotype was found a few times. The CDR3 DNA reads TGTGCCAGCAGTTATAGTACAGATCAGTTCTTC. Translation gives CASSYSTDQFF. The V call is TRBV6-8, the J call TRBJ2-1; no firm D call. The CDR3 extends over 11 amino acids. V was clipped by 3 bases and J by 13 bases, with 10 bases between them. The germline gives CDR1 MNHGY, CDR2 SAAAGT.

The chain carries TRBV20-1 and TRBJ1-5; a weak D match, TRBD1 (5 bases). The V and J ends lost 6 bases and 1 base respectively, with 16 bases between them. CDR1 DFQATT and CDR2 SNEGSKA come from the germline V gene (reference sequence). This CDR3 region has 15 residues. The CDR3 protein is CSATEFRDSNQPQHF. The CDR3 DNA is TGCAGTGCCACCGAATTTCGGGACAGCAATCAGCCCCAGCATTTT.

This clonotype was observed at least ten times. The V call is TRBV7-9, the J call TRBJ2-2; no reliable D call. There are 13 residues in the CDR3. The V gene lost 5 bases and the J gene lost 5 bases, with 9 bases spanning the gap. Per germline, CDR1 SEHNR and CDR2 FQNEAQ (reference sequence). The CDR3 spells CASSPLGTGELFF. CDR3 DNA sequence: TGTGCCAGCAGCCCGCTTGGGACCGGGGAGCTGTTTTTT.

This clonotype was seen only a few times. The chain carries TRBV5-1 and TRBJ2-5, with D perhaps TRBD1 (5 bases). Germline V gene lookup returns CDR1 SGHRS and CDR2 YFSETQ. The V end lost 1 base, the J end lost 1 base, and 8 bases lay between the germline ends. The CDR3 covers 14 residues. In nucleotides, the CDR3 is TGCGCCAGCAGCTTGATCAGGGTCCAAGAGACCCAGTACTTC. This gives the protein CASSLIRVQETQYF.

This clonotype was observed a handful of times. V usage is TRBV29-1 and J usage is TRBJ1-1; no clear D gene. The CDR3 runs to 11 residues. V was pared by 5 bases and J by 1 base, with 5 bases between. From germline, CDR1 is SQVTM and CDR2 ANQGSEA. DNA for the CDR3: TGCAGCGTTCTGGCGAACACTGAAGCTTTCTTT. Translation gives CSVLANTEAFF. Variable domain in full (rest from reference TRBV29-1 and TRBJ1-1): SAVISQKPSRDICQRGTSLTIQCQVDSQVTMMFWYRQQPGQSLTLIATANQGSEATYESGFVIDKFPISRPNLTFSTLTVSNMSPEDSSIYLCSVLANTEAFFGQGTRLTVV.

This clonotype was seen at least ten times. The chain combines TRBV7-9 with TRBJ2-7, with D possibly being TRBD2 (5 bases). This CDR3 contains 17 residues. Germline CDR1 and CDR2: SEHNR and FQNEAQ (reference sequence). Trimming took off 0 bases at V and 1 base at J, with 16 bases between the two ends. CDR3 DNA sequence: TGTGCCAGCAGCTTAGCCGCCTCCCCACGGGGATCCTACGAGCAGTACTTC. Amino acid sequence: CASSLAASPRGSYEQYF. Full variable domain (rest looked up from reference TRBV7-9 and TRBJ2-7): DTGVSQNPRHKITKRGQNVTFRCDPISEHNRLYWYRQTLGQGPEFLTYFQNEAQLEKSRLLSDRFSAERPKGSFSTLEIQRTEQGDSAMYLCASSLAASPRGSYEQYFGPGTRLTVT.

This clonotype was counted between two and nine times. The chain combines TRBV5-4 with TRBJ2-3; weak D call: TRBD2 (6 bases). V gave up 5 bases and J gave up 6 bases, with 13 bases separating them. Germline CDR1 and CDR2: SGHNT and YYREEE (reference sequence). The CDR3 loop spans 13 amino acids. CDR3 nucleotide sequence: TGTGCCAGCAGGGGCGGGGAGGTGGATACGCAGTATTTT. Translating it yields CASRGGEVDTQYF.

This clonotype was seen at least ten times. The genes are TRBV6-1 and TRBJ2-7; possibly TRBD2 for D (7 bases). Germline lookup yields CDR1 MNHNS and CDR2 SASEGT. The length of the CDR3 is 14 residues. Trimming shortened V by 4 bases and J by 7 bases, and 17 bases separated the two germline ends. In DNA, the CDR3 is TGTGCCAGCAGTGCCTCCGGGGGGCCCTTTGAGCAGTACTTC. Protein: CASSASGGPFEQYF.

This clonotype was seen repeatedly, ten times or more. This chain links TRBV19 with TRBJ1-2; TRBD1 is a possible D gene (6 bases). Trimming left V 7 bases short and J 6 bases short, with 21 bases between. This CDR3 is built from 15 residues. Germline assignment: CDR1 LNHDA and CDR2 SQIVND (reference sequence). As DNA, the CDR3 is TGTGCCAGTACCTATGGGGCCTCAGGGGATGATGGCTACACCTTC. Amino acid sequence: CASTYGASGDDGYTF.

V is TRBV20-1 and J is TRBJ1-6; the match to TRBD1 covers 8 bases. V lost 6 bases to trimming and J lost 6 bases; unmatched junction nucleotides: 10. Germline V CDR1 and CDR2: DFQATT, SNEGSKA (reference sequence). The CDR3 contains 15 residues. DNA of the CDR3: TGCAGTGCCCCGGACAGGGAATTTAGTAATTCACCCCTCCACTTT. Its translation is CSAPDREFSNSPLHF.

This clonotype was seen more than once but under ten times. CDR3 sequence: CSAWDREVGNNQPQHF. In nucleotides, the CDR3 is TGCAGTGCTTGGGACAGGGAAGTGGGGAACAATCAGCCCCAGCATTTT. The rearrangement joins TRBV20-1 to TRBJ1-5, with 9 positions matching TRBD1. In germline, CDR1 is DFQATT, CDR2 SNEGSKA (reference sequence). The trim removed 5 bases at V and 3 bases at J, leaving 11 bases unmatched. The CDR3 runs 16 residues.

This clonotype occurred many times. Relative to the germline gene, one junction end is altered; a read error may explain this. V usage is TRBV7-2 and J usage is TRBJ2-4; no firm D call. Germline assignment: CDR1 SGHTA and CDR2 FQGNSA. The CDR3 covers 11 residues. CDR3 region: CASSLGNIQYF. The CDR3 DNA follows: TGTGCCAGCAGTTTAGGCAACATTCAGTACTTC.

This chain uses TRBV28 with TRBJ2-4, with TRBD2 matching over 7 bases. With V trimmed by 4 bases and J by 2 bases, 5 bases remained unmatched. CDR1 is MDHEN, CDR2 SYDVKM, per germline. The CDR3 sequence is 15 residues long. Here the CDR3 reads CASSWEGMSKNIQYF. The CDR3 nucleotides are TGTGCCAGCAGTTGGGAGGGGATGTCCAAAAACATTCAGTACTTC.